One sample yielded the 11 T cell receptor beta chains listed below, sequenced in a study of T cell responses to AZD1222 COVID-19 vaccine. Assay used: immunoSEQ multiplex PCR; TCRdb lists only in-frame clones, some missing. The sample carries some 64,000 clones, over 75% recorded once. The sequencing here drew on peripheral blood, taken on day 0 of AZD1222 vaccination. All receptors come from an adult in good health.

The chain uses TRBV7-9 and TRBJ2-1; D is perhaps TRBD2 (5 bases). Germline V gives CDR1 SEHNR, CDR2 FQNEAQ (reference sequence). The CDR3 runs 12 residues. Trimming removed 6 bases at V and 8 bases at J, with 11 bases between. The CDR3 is CASRFRRDEQFF. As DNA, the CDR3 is TGTGCCAGCAGATTTAGGCGGGATGAGCAGTTCTTC.

CDR3 in amino acids: CSASQSAGRELGEQYF. The CDR3 DNA reads as TGCAGTGCTAGTCAATCCGCAGGCCGGGAGCTAGGTGAGCAGTACTTC. This chain connects TRBV20-1 to TRBJ2-7, with D tentatively TRBD2 (6 bases). Deletions cut 3 bases from V and 7 bases from J, with 25 bases between. The CDR3 is 16 amino acids. In germline, CDR1 is DFQATT, CDR2 SNEGSKA (reference sequence).

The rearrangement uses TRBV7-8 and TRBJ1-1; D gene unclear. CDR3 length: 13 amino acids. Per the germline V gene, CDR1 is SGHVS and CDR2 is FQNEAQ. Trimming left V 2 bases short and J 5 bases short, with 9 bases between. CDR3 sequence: CASSLQTDTEAFF. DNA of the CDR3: TGTGCCAGCAGCTTACAGACGGATACTGAAGCTTTCTTT.

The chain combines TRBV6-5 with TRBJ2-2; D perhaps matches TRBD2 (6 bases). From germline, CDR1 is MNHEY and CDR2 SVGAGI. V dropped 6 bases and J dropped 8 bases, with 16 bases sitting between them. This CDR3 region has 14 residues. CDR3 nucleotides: TGTGCCAGCAGCAGGGACTTTAAGTCGGGGGAGCTGTTTTTT. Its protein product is CASSRDFKSGELFF.

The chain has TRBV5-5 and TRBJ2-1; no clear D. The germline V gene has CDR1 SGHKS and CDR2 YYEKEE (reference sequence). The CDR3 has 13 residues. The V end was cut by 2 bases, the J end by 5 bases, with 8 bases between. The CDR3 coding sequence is TGTGCCAGCAGCTTTTGGGCAGACAATGAGCAGTTCTTC. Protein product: CASSFWADNEQFF.

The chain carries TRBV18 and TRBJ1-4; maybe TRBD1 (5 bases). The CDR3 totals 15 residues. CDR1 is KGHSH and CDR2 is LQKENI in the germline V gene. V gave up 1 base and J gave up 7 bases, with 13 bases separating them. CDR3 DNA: TGTGCCAGCTCACCACGCCAGCCGGGGGTTGAAAAACTGTTTTTT. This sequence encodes CASSPRQPGVEKLFF.

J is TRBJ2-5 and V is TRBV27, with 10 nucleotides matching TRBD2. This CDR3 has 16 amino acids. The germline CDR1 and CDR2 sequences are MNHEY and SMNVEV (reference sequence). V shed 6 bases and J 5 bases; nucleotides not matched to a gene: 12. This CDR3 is CASRETPSGGRETQYF. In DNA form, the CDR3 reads TGTGCCAGCAGGGAGACTCCTAGCGGGGGACGGGAGACCCAGTACTTC.

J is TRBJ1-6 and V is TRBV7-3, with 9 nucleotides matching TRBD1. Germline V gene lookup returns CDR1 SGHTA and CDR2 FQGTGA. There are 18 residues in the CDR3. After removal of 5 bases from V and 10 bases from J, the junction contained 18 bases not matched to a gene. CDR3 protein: CASSAETSGTGFLSPLHF. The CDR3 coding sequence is TGTGCCAGCAGCGCGGAGACCTCCGGGACAGGGTTTTTGTCACCCCTCCACTTT.

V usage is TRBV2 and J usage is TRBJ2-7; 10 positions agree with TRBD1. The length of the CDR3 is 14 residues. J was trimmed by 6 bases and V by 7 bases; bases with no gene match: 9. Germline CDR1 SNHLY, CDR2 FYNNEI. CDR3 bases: TGTGCCAGCACTCGGGACAGGGGCTTCTTCGAGCAGTACTTC. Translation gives CASTRDRGFFEQYF. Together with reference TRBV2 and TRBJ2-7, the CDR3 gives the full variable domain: EPEVTQTPSHQVTQMGQEVILRCVPISNHLYFYWYRQILGQKVEFLVSFYNNEISEKSEIFDDQFSVERPDGSNFTLKIRSTKLEDSAMYFCASTRDRGFFEQYFGPGTRLTVT.

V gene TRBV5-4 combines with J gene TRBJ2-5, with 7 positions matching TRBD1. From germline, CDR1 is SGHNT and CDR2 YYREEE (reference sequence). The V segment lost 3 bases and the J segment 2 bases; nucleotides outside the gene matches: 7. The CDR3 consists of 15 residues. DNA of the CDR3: TGTGCCAGCAGCTCACCGGGACAGTTACAAGAGACCCAGTACTTC. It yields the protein CASSSPGQLQETQYF.

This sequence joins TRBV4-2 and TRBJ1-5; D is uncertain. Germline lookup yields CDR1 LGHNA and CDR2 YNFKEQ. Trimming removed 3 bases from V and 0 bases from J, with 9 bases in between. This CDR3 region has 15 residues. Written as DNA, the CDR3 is TGTGCCAGCAGCCAGCCCAGCTATAGCAATCAGCCCCAGCATTTT. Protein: CASSQPSYSNQPQHF.